A single sample gave rise to the 7 T cell receptor beta chains below, sequenced in a study of T cell repertoires in cytomegalovirus infection. TCRdb re-derived calls from the reads in MiXCR, one entry per CDR3 protein. The data show about 180,000 distinct CDR3 sequences, roughly an eighth seen once. Material for sequencing was PBMCs. These receptors all come from a human donor in good health (CMV status not recorded). Some clones in this sample may be carry-over from other donors' samples.

This chain links TRBV2 with TRBJ2-2; D ambiguous. Between the trimmed V and J ends, which lost 6 bases and 3 bases, there was a span of 8 bases. Germline CDR1 and CDR2: SNHLY and FYNNEI. The length of the CDR3 is 13 residues. In nucleotides, the CDR3 is TGTGCCAGCAGCCCGAGTTACACCGGGGAGCTGTTTTTT. Its translation is CASSPSYTGELFF. Full variable domain (rest looked up from reference TRBV2 and TRBJ2-2): EPEVTQTPSHQVTQMGQEVILRCVPISNHLYFYWYRQILGQKVEFLVSFYNNEISEKSEIFDDQFSVERPDGSNFTLKIRSTKLEDSAMYFCASSPSYTGELFFGEGSRLTVL.

Points on this clonotype: A read error may produce the germline difference seen at one junction end. V and J are TRBV6-5 and TRBJ2-1; TRBD2 matches 10 bases. Germline loops: CDR1 MNHEY, CDR2 SVGAGI. The CDR3 sequence is 15 residues long. CDR3: CASSFWSGRANEQSF. The CDR3 coding sequence is TGTGCCAGCAGTTTCTGGAGCGGGAGGGCTAATGAGCAGTCCTTC.

This clonotype was detected ten times or more. This chain connects TRBV28 to TRBJ2-5; the match to TRBD1 covers 9 bases. Germline CDR1 reads MDHEN; CDR2 reads SYDVKM. This CDR3 has 17 residues. V lost 5 bases, J lost 4 bases, and 14 bases stayed unmatched. CDR3 in amino acids: CASSGRDRVLWGETQYF. The CDR3 DNA reads TGTGCCAGCAGTGGCCGGGACAGGGTTCTCTGGGGAGAGACCCAGTACTTC.

CDR3 DNA: TGCGCCAGCAGCCAGAGTCCTAGCGGGACGTCGTCCCACGAGCAGTACTTC. The encoded protein is CASSQSPSGTSSHEQYF. The chain combines TRBV4-3 with TRBJ2-7; 9 bases match TRBD2. V was clipped by 3 bases and J by 5 bases; unmatched bases: 14. This CDR3 spans 17 amino acids. Looked up from germline, CDR1 is LGHNA and CDR2 is YSLEER.

This clonotype was observed a handful of times. The rearrangement links TRBV28 to TRBJ2-1; 8 bases fit TRBD1. Trimming at V came to 0 bases and at J to 4 bases, leaving 5 bases not matched to a gene. There are 16 residues in the CDR3. Germline V CDR1 and CDR2: MDHEN, SYDVKM. Here the CDR3 DNA reads TGTGCCAGCAGTTTATGGGGAGACAGGGGATACAATGAGCAGTTCTTC. Translating it yields CASSLWGDRGYNEQFF.

At least ten counts were recorded for this clonotype. The gene calls are TRBV7-9 and TRBJ2-7; 7 nucleotides align to TRBD1. The CDR3 length is 14 residues. Germline V lookup: CDR1 SEHNR, CDR2 FQNEAQ (reference sequence). Germline trimming cut 4 bases from V and 1 base from J; bases unmatched to any gene: 4. CDR3 protein: CASSYGRGSYEQYF. DNA for the CDR3: TGTGCCAGCAGCTACGGCAGGGGGTCCTACGAGCAGTACTTC.

This chain links TRBV20-1 with TRBJ2-3, with TRBD2 identical over 10 bases. This CDR3 has 16 residues. Germline trimming cut 1 base from V and 0 bases from J; bases unmatched to any gene: 4. Per the germline V gene, CDR1 is DFQATT and CDR2 is SNEGSKA (reference sequence). CDR3 loop: CSARVWTSGSTDTQYF. CDR3 nucleotides: TGCAGTGCTAGAGTTTGGACTAGCGGAAGCACAGATACGCAGTATTTT.